This T cell receptor beta chain was sequenced for a study of somatic mutations in cytotoxic T cells in rheumatoid arthritis. Study-wide points: Clonality measured in CD8+ T cells did not differ significantly between rheumatoid arthritis patients and age-matched healthy controls.

Repertoires were generated with immunoSEQ multiplex PCR, while TCRdb's copy carries only in-frame clones and drops some. Of 8,000 to 13,000 clones listed, around 85% are singletons. Notes on this clone: What it binds is not known.

The CDR3 length is 13 residues. The V end was cut by 6 bases, the J end by 3 bases, with 11 bases between. Germline-derived CDR1 and CDR2 are SNHLY and FYNNEI. V usage is TRBV2 and J usage is TRBJ1-1, with a tentative D call TRBD1 (5 bases). This receptor was identified in a woman in her forties or fifties in good health. Sequenced input: CD8+ T cells sorted from blood. The CDR3: CASSPGGYTEAFF. The CDR3 bases are TGTGCCAGCAGCCCGGGGGGGTACACTGAAGCTTTCTTT.